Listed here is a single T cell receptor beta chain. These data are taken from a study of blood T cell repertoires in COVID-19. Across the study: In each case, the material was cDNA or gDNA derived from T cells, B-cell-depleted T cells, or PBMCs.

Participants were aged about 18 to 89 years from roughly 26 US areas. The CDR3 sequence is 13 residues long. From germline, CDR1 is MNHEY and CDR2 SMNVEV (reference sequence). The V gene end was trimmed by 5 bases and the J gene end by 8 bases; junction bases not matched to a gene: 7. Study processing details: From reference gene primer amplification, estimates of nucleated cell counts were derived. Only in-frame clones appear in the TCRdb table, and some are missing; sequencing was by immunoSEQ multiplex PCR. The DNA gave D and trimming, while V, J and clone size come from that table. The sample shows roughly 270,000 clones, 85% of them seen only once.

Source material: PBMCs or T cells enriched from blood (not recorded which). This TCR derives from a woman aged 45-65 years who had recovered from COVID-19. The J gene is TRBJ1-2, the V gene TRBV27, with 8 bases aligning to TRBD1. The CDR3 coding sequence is TGTGCCAGCAGTCCGACGACAGGGGAGGGCTACACCTTC. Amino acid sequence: CASSPTTGEGYTF.